The entry below gives a single T cell receptor (beta chain) sequence along with its context. The CDR3 totals 12 residues. Germline CDR1 SQVTM, CDR2 ANQGSEA. V shed 7 bases and J shed 4 bases, with 13 bases lying between them. The table came from immunoSEQ multiplex PCR; TCRdb's copy has only in-frame clones and leaves some out. Among around 70,000 clones, 75% to 90% were seen once, and the ten largest hold less than 5%. These data originate in a study of OX40 agonist ivuxolimab in advanced cancers. The starting material was CD4+ or CD8+ T cells sorted from blood, obtained in a trial of the OX40 agonist ivuxolimab. The rearrangement joins TRBV29-1 to TRBJ2-5; D remains unclear. The sequence came from an adult with an advanced solid tumor such as melanoma, head and neck, liver or kidney cancer. The CDR3 here is CSALDWGETQYF. CDR3 bases: TGCAGCGCTCTCGACTGGGGAGAGACCCAGTACTTC. Full variable domain (rest looked up from reference TRBV29-1 and TRBJ2-5): SAVISQKPSRDICQRGTSLTIQCQVDSQVTMMFWYRQQPGQSLTLIATANQGSEATYESGFVIDKFPISRPNLTFSTLTVSNMSPEDSSIYLCSALDWGETQYFGPGTRLLVL.